These 25 T cell receptor beta chains share one sample of origin, sequenced in a study of cytomegalovirus exposure and HLA in healthy donors. The PCR was carried out with 60 Vbeta primers and 13 Jbeta primers. Some clones are missing from TCRdb's copy, which holds only in-frame ones; the method was immunoSEQ multiplex PCR. The table lists 150,000 to 200,000 clones, around 75% of them singletons, with just under 5% in the top ten. Sequencing input: PBMCs. These receptors originate from a male donor in good health and CMV-seronegative.

For this clone: Distinct nucleotide sequences in the sample also encode this CDR3. V and J are TRBV9 and TRBJ1-4; D unresolved. CDR3 length: 15 amino acids. Trimming took off 0 bases at V and 0 bases at J, with 6 bases between the two ends. Germline V gene data show CDR1 as SGDLS and CDR2 as YYNGEE. CDR3 loop: CASSVGTATNEKLFF. The CDR3, as DNA: TGTGCCAGCAGCGTAGGCACTGCAACTAATGAAAAACTGTTTTTT.

The chain couples TRBV5-4 to TRBJ2-7, with D maybe TRBD2 (6 bases). In germline, CDR1 is SGHNT, CDR2 YYREEE (reference sequence). V lost 0 bases and J lost 6, with 22 bases in between. This CDR3 has 17 residues. The CDR3 nucleotides read TGTGCCAGCAGCTTGGAAGGAGGACTACATGGATTAGGCGAGCAGTACTTC. It translates to CASSLEGGLHGLGEQYF. Together with reference TRBV5-4 and TRBJ2-7, the CDR3 gives the full variable domain: ETGVTQSPTHLIKTRGQQVTLRCSSQSGHNTVSWYQQALGQGPQFIFQYYREEENGRGNFPPRFSGLQFPNYSSELNVNALELDDSALYLCASSLEGGLHGLGEQYFGPGTRLTVT.

The rearrangement links TRBV6-1 to TRBJ2-1, with D possibly matching TRBD2 (7 bases). Trimming pared 3 bases from V and 12 bases from J, leaving 21 bases between. Germline CDR1 MNHNS, CDR2 SASEGT. There are 15 residues in the CDR3. CDR3 loop: CASSERGGGGLRQFF. The CDR3 DNA reads as TGTGCCAGCAGTGAGAGAGGGGGGGGCGGACTTAGGCAGTTCTTC.

This clone was observed once. The chain combines TRBV4-3 with TRBJ2-1; 11 bases match TRBD2. This CDR3 has 18 residues. V shed 0 bases, J shed 4 bases, and the junction held 8 bases outside the gene matches. The V gene's germline CDR1 is LGHNA and CDR2 YSLEER. CDR3 coding DNA: TGCGCCAGCAGCCAAGATGGTACTAGCGGGAGTAGGTACAATGAGCAGTTCTTC. Amino acid sequence: CASSQDGTSGSRYNEQFF.

This clone was detected a few times. The chain recombines TRBV7-2 with TRBJ2-2; D remains ambiguous. The CDR3 loop spans 12 amino acids. Germline V lookup: CDR1 SGHTA, CDR2 FQGNSA. V lost 6 bases and J lost 3, with 5 bases in between. CDR3 coding DNA: TGTGCCAGCAGTCCGTACACCGGGGAGCTGTTTTTT. Translation: CASSPYTGELFF.

V gene TRBV25-1 combines with J gene TRBJ2-1, with D perhaps matching TRBD2 (5 bases). From germline, CDR1 is MGHDK and CDR2 SYGVNS. The CDR3 has 14 amino acids. The ends were cut back, 4 bases at V and 8 bases at J, with 15 bases in the middle. The DNA for the CDR3 is TGTGCCAGCAGTGGCAGAGGGTGGGGAGATGAGCAGTTCTTC. Its translation is CASSGRGWGDEQFF.

V usage is TRBV19 and J usage is TRBJ1-2; D is undetermined. V was trimmed by 3 bases and J by 4 bases, leaving 9 bases between them. Germline loops: CDR1 LNHDA, CDR2 SQIVND (reference sequence). The CDR3 is made up of 13 amino acids. The CDR3 coding sequence is TGTGCCAGTAGTATCGGCAGGCCCTATGGCTACACCTTC. It specifies CASSIGRPYGYTF.

This chain links TRBV2 with TRBJ2-4; tentatively, D is TRBD1 (6 bases). The germline gives CDR1 SNHLY, CDR2 FYNNEI. The CDR3 totals 12 residues. V was trimmed by 2 bases and J by 7 bases, leaving 6 bases between them. CDR3 nucleotide sequence: TGTGCCAGCAGTGAAACAGGGAACATTCAGTACTTC. As protein: CASSETGNIQYF.

This sequence joins TRBV2 and TRBJ2-2, with 7 bases matching TRBD1. From germline, CDR1 is SNHLY and CDR2 FYNNEI. The ends lost 7 bases at V and 6 bases at J; junction bases unmatched: 5. This CDR3 contains 13 residues. The CDR3 spells CASTGQVAGELFF. The CDR3 nucleotides read TGTGCCAGCACCGGACAGGTAGCCGGGGAGCTGTTTTTT.

This clone showed up just a few times. The chain recombines TRBV21-1 with TRBJ2-1; the D call of TRBD2 is as the table states it, not checked on the DNA. TRBV21-1 is noted as a pseudogene. This CDR3 has 16 amino acids. The CDR3 reads CASSPPEWRAANEQFF. The CDR3 DNA reads TGTGCCAGCAGCCCCCCCGAGTGGAGGGCCGCAAATGAGCAGTTCTTC.

The V gene is TRBV4-1, the J gene TRBJ2-5, with D possibly matching TRBD2 (6 bases). The J call could be wrong; TRBJ2-7 is a better fit for the DNA end. The CDR3 has 15 amino acids. Germline V gives CDR1 MGHRA, CDR2 YSYEKL. The CDR3 spells CASSQTGTGVYEQYF. CDR3 coding DNA: TGCGCCAGCAGCCAAACCGGGACTGGAGTCTACGAGCAGTACTTC.

Many counts were recorded for this clone. The chain uses TRBV6-4 and TRBJ2-3; 7 nucleotides align to TRBD2. V lost 4 bases, J lost 4 bases, and 5 bases stayed unmatched. Germline V CDR1 and CDR2: MRHNA, SNTAGT. The CDR3 is 14 residues long. The DNA of the CDR3 is TGTGCCAGCAGTGCAACTAGCGAGGCAGATACGCAGTATTTT. Protein product: CASSATSEADTQYF.

This clone was picked up a small number of times. V gene TRBV4-3 combines with J gene TRBJ2-2; 7 nucleotides line up with TRBD1. With V trimmed by 0 bases and J by 9 bases, 10 bases remained unmatched. This CDR3 is 16 amino acids long. Germline V gives CDR1 LGHNA, CDR2 YSLEER. For the CDR3, the DNA is TGCGCCAGCAGCCAAGATTTTCGACAGGGTTCTTGGGAGCTGTTTTTT. This codes for CASSQDFRQGSWELFF.

The sample holds a few counts of this clone. V usage is TRBV28 and J usage is TRBJ1-4; 9 nucleotides match TRBD1. V was pared by 2 bases and J by 7 bases, with 5 bases of the junction left unmatched. CDR1 is MDHEN, CDR2 SYDVKM, per germline. This CDR3 has 15 residues. CDR3 DNA sequence: TGTGCCAGCAGTTTACCCGGGACAGGGAGTGAAAAACTGTTTTTT. This codes for CASSLPGTGSEKLFF.

The rearrangement links TRBV28 to TRBJ2-1; the match to TRBD2 covers 11 bases. Looked up from germline, CDR1 is MDHEN and CDR2 is SYDVKM. The CDR3 contains 14 residues. V dropped 2 bases and J dropped 10; count of bases not matched to a gene: 4. CDR3 sequence: CASSLPTSGKEQFF. CDR3 nucleotides: TGTGCCAGCAGTTTACCGACTAGCGGGAAAGAGCAGTTCTTC.

The chain links TRBV5-1 to TRBJ2-1, with 7 bases that match TRBD1. The CDR3 contains 14 residues. V shed 5 bases, J shed 4 bases, and the junction held 6 bases outside the gene matches. Germline CDR1 is SGHRS and CDR2 is YFSETQ. The CDR3 here is CASSPTGLYNEQFF. The CDR3 DNA follows: TGCGCCAGCAGTCCGACAGGGTTATACAATGAGCAGTTCTTC.

The chain recombines TRBV11-1 with TRBJ2-5, with 12 nucleotides matching TRBD2. In germline, CDR1 is SGHAT, CDR2 FQDESV (reference sequence). Trimming at V came to 5 bases and at J to 6 bases, leaving 4 bases not matched to a gene. This CDR3 spans 14 amino acids. This CDR3 reads CASSPGLAGKTQYF. The CDR3 DNA is TGTGCCAGCAGCCCCGGACTAGCGGGGAAGACCCAGTACTTC.

The gene calls are TRBV27 and TRBJ2-7; 7 bases agree with TRBD2. This CDR3 is built from 15 residues. Germline V gene sequence: CDR1 MNHEY, CDR2 SMNVEV (reference sequence). After removal of 8 bases from V and 0 bases from J, the junction contained 10 bases not matched to a gene. The CDR3 loop is CASRLLPGGSYEQYF. CDR3 DNA sequence: TGTGCCAGCCGCCTCTTACCGGGAGGCTCCTACGAGCAGTACTTC.

V gene TRBV4-3 combines with J gene TRBJ2-2; D is uncertain. V was shortened by 0 bases and J by 6 bases, with 11 bases between the two germline ends. CDR1 is LGHNA, CDR2 YSLEER, per germline. This CDR3 spans 15 amino acids. The CDR3 region has the DNA TGCGCCAGCAGCCAAGAAATGTGGCTGGCCGGGGAGCTGTTTTTT. Its protein product is CASSQEMWLAGELFF.

The chain is built from TRBV2 and TRBJ1-5; 7 bases line up with TRBD1. This CDR3 is 15 amino acids long. Germline lookup yields CDR1 SNHLY and CDR2 FYNNEI. Trimming removed 5 bases from V and 0 bases from J; junction bases left unmatched: 4. The CDR3 region is CASSSQGYSNQPQHF. CDR3 nucleotides: TGTGCCAGCAGTTCACAGGGGTATAGCAATCAGCCCCAGCATTTT.

CDR3 in amino acids: CASRVTSPSSGELFF. The CDR3 coding sequence is TGTGCCAGTAGGGTGACTAGCCCTAGCTCCGGGGAGCTGTTTTTT. V gene TRBV19 combines with J gene TRBJ2-2, with TRBD2 matching 7 bases. Looked up from germline, CDR1 is LNHDA and CDR2 is SQIVND (reference sequence). With V trimmed by 6 bases and J by 6 bases, 10 bases remained unmatched. This CDR3 region has 15 residues.

This chain links TRBV10-3 with TRBJ2-3; D is perhaps TRBD1 (6 bases). CDR1 and CDR2 from the germline V gene are ENHRY and SYGVKD. Deletions cut 5 bases from V and 3 bases from J, with 12 bases between. The CDR3 is made up of 14 amino acids. The CDR3, as DNA: TGTGCCATCAGTCCCCCGGACAGAACAGATACGCAGTATTTT. Protein product: CAISPPDRTDTQYF.

CDR3 sequence reads: CASSSGTGGLQPQHF. Written as DNA, the CDR3 is TGTGCCAGTAGTTCCGGGACAGGGGGCCTTCAGCCCCAGCATTTT. This rearrangement joins TRBV19 to TRBJ1-5; 12 nucleotides line up with TRBD1. Germline CDR1 reads LNHDA; CDR2 reads SQIVND (reference sequence). This CDR3 comprises 15 residues. V gave up 5 bases and J gave up 6 bases; unmatched junction bases: 5.

CDR3 DNA: TGTGCCAGCAGTCCCCCGGACGGACATAATGAAAAACTGTTTTTT. It encodes CASSPPDGHNEKLFF. The J gene is TRBJ1-4, the V gene TRBV28; possible D gene TRBD1, 5 bases. Trimming took 5 bases from V and 4 from J, leaving 14 bases between them. The CDR3 is 15 residues long. CDR1 and CDR2 from the germline V gene are MDHEN and SYDVKM.

This rearrangement joins TRBV2 to TRBJ2-3, with 11 bases identical to TRBD2. V shed 8 bases, J shed 2 bases, and the junction held 6 bases outside the gene matches. There are 15 residues in the CDR3. Germline V CDR1 and CDR2: SNHLY, FYNNEI. Written as DNA, the CDR3 is TGTGCCAGCGAAGGGACTAGCGGACTCACAGATACGCAGTATTTT. Its protein product is CASEGTSGLTDTQYF.